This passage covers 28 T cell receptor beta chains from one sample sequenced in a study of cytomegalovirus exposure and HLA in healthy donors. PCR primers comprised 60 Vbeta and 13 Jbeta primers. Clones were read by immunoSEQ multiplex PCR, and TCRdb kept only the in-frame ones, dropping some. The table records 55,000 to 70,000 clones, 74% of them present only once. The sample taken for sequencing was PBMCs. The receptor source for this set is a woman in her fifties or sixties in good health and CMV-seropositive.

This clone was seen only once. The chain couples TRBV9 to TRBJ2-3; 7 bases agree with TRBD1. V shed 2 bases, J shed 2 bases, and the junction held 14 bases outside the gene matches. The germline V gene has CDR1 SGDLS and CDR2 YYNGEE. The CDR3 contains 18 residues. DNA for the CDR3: TGTGCCAGCAGCGTTGGTCCCCTTTTAGGGGGCCCCACAGATACGCAGTATTTT. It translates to CASSVGPLLGGPTDTQYF. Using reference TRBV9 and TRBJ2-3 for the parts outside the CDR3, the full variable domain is DSGVTQTPKHLITATGQRVTLRCSPRSGDLSVYWYQQSLDQGLQFLIQYYNGEERAKGNILERFSAQQFPDLHSELNLSSLELGDSALYFCASSVGPLLGGPTDTQYFGPGTRLTVL.

Written as DNA, the CDR3 is TGTGCCAGCAGCCAAGATACAGCTAACTATGGCTACACCTTC. Protein product: CASSQDTANYGYTF. V usage is TRBV4-2 and J usage is TRBJ1-2; D remains ambiguous. V shed 0 bases and J shed 0 bases, with 5 bases lying between them. Germline CDR1 LGHNA, CDR2 YNFKEQ. The CDR3 contains 14 residues.

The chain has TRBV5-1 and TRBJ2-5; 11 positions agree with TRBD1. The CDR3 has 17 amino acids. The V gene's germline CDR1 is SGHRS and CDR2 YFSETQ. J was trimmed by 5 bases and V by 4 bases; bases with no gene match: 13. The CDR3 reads CASSAGQGAGAGETQYF. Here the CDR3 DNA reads TGCGCCAGCAGCGCTGGACAGGGGGCTGGGGCGGGGGAGACCCAGTACTTC.

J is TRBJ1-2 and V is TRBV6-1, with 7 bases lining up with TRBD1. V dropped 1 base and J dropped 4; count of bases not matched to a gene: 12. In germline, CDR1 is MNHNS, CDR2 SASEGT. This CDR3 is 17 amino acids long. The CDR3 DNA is TGTGCCAGCAGTGAAGTGACCCGAGACAGGGCCTTCTATGGCTACACCTTC. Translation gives CASSEVTRDRAFYGYTF.

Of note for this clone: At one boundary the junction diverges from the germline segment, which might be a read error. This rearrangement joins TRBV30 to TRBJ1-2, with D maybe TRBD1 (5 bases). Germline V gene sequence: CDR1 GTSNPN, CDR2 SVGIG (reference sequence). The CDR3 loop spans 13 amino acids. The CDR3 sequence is CAWSVQVEVGPTF. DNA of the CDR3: TGTGCCTGGAGTGTACAGGTAGAGGTCGGCCCCACGTTC.

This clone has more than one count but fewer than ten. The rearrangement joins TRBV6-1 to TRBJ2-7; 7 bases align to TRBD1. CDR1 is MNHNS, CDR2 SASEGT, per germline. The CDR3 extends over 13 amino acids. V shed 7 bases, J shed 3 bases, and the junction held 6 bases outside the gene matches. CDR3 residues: CASTPGQIYEQYF. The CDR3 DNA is TGTGCCAGCACTCCGGGACAGATCTACGAGCAGTACTTC.

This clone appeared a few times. Written as DNA, the CDR3 is TGTGCCTGGAGTGTATCTGCGGAACGTGGAAACACCATATATTTT. This codes for CAWSVSAERGNTIYF. The chain uses TRBV30 and TRBJ1-3; D not resolved. The V end was cut by 0 bases, the J end by 3 bases, with 12 bases between. The germline gives CDR1 GTSNPN, CDR2 SVGIG (reference sequence). The CDR3 has 15 residues.

The CDR3 loop reads CASKEDRINEKLFF. CDR3 DNA: TGTGCCAGCAAGGAAGACAGAATTAATGAAAAACTGTTTTTT. The chain couples TRBV6-1 to TRBJ1-4; D is possibly TRBD1 (5 bases). The V gene lost 7 bases and the J gene lost 4 bases, with 13 bases spanning the gap. The germline V gene encodes CDR1 MNHNS and CDR2 SASEGT. The CDR3 is 14 residues long.

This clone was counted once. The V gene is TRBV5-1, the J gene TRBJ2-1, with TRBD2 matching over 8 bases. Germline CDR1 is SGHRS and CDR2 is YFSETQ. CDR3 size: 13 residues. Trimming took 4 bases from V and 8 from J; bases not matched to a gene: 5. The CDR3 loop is CASSGGLADEQFF. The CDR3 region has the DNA TGCGCCAGCAGCGGAGGACTAGCCGATGAGCAGTTCTTC.

The CDR3 coding sequence is TGTGCCAGCAGCGTACAGGGGAACACTGAAGCTTTCTTT. The encoded protein is CASSVQGNTEAFF. The genes are TRBV11-2 and TRBJ1-1; tentative D call: TRBD1 (6 bases). This CDR3 has 13 amino acids. The germline V and J ends were trimmed by 5 bases and 1 base, with 8 bases remaining between them. The V gene's germline CDR1 is SGHAT and CDR2 FQNNGV.

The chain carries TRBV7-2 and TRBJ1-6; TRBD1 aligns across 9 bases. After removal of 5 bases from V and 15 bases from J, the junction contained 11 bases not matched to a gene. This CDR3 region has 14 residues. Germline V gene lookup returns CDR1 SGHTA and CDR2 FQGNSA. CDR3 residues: CASSPPGQGLLLHF. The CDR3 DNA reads TGTGCCAGCAGCCCTCCGGGACAGGGACTGCTCCTCCACTTT.

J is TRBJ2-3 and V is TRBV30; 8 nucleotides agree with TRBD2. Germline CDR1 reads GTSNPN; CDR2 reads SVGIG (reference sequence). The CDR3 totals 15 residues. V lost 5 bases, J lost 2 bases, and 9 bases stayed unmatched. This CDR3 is CAWATSGHSTDTQYF. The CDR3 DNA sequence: TGTGCCTGGGCTACTAGCGGTCACTCCACAGATACGCAGTATTTT.

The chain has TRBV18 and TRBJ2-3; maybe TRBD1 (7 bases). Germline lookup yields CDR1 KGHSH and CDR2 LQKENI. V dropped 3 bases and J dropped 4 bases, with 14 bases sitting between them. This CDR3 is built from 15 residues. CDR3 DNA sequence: TGTGCCAGCTCACCCAGGGGGGCCGTCGCAGATACGCAGTATTTT. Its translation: CASSPRGAVADTQYF.

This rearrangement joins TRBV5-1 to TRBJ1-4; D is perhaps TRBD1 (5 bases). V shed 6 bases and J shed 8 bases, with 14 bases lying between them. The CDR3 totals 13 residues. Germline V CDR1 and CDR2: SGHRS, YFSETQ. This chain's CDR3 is CASKLEGSEKLFF. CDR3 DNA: TGCGCCAGCAAGTTGGAGGGGTCGGAAAAACTGTTTTTT.

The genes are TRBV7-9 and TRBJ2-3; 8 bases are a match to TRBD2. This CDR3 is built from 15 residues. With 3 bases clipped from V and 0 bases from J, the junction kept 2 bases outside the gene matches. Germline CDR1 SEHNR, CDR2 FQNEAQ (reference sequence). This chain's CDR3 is CASSFRGGSTDTQYF. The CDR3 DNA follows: TGTGCCAGCAGCTTCCGGGGGGGAAGCACAGATACGCAGTATTTT.

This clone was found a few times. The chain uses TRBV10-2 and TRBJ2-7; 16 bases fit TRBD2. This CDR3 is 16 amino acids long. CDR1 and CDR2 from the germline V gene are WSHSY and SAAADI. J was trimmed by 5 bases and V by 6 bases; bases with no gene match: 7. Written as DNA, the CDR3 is TGCGCCAGCAGGAGGGGACTAGCGGGAGGGGGAGACGAGCAGTACTTC. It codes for CASRRGLAGGGDEQYF.

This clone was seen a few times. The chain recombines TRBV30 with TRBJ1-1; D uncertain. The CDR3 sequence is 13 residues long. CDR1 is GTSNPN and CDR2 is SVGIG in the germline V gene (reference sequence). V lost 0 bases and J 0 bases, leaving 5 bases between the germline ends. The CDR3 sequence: CAWSVNMNTEAFF. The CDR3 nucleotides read TGTGCCTGGAGTGTAAACATGAACACTGAAGCTTTCTTT.

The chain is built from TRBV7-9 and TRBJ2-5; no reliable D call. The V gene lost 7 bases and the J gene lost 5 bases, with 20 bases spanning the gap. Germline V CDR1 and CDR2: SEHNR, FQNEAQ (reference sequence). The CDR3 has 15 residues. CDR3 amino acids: CASNPFRRVGETQYF. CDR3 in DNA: TGTGCCAGCAACCCTTTTCGGCGCGTCGGGGAGACCCAGTACTTC.

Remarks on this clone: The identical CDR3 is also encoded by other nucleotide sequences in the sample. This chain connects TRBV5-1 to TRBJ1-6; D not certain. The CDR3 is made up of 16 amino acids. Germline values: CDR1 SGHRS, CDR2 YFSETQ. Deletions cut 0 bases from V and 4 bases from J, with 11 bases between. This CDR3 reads CASSLAGVRYNSPLHF. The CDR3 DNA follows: TGCGCCAGCAGCTTGGCCGGGGTGAGGTATAATTCACCCCTCCACTTT.

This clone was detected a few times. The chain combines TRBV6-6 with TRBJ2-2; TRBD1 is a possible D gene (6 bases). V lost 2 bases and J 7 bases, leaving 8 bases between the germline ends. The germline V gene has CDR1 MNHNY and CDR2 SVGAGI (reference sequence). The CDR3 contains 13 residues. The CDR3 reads CASSYRDNGELFF. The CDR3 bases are TGTGCCAGCAGTTACCGGGACAACGGGGAGCTGTTTTTT.

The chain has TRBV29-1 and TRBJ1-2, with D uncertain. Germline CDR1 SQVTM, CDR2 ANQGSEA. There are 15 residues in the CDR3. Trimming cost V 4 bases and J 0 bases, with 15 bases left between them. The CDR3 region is CSVGAVNQANYGYTF. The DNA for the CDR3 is TGCAGCGTTGGTGCGGTTAATCAAGCTAACTATGGCTACACCTTC. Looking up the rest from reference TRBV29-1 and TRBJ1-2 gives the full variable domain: SAVISQKPSRDICQRGTSLTIQCQVDSQVTMMFWYRQQPGQSLTLIATANQGSEATYESGFVIDKFPISRPNLTFSTLTVSNMSPEDSSIYLCSVGAVNQANYGYTFGSGTRLTVV.

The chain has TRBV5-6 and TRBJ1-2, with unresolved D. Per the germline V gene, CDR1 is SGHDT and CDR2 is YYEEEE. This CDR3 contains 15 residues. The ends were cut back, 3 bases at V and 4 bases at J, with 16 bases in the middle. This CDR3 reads CASSSTVGRGYGYTF. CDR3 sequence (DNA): TGTGCCAGCAGCTCTACGGTAGGACGGGGCTATGGCTACACCTTC.

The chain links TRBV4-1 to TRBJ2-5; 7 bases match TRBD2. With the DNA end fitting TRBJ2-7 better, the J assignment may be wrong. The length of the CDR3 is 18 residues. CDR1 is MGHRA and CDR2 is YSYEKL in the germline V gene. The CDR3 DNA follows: TGCGCCAGCAGCCAAGTTCGAGGACGGCGGGGGAGCTCCTACGAGCAGTACTTC. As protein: CASSQVRGRRGSSYEQYF.

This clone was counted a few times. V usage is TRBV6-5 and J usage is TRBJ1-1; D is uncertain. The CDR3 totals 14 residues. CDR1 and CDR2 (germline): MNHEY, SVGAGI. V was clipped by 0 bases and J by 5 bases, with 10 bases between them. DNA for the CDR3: TGTGCCAGCAGTTACTCAGGAGGGAAGACTGAAGCTTTCTTT. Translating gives CASSYSGGKTEAFF.

The DNA for the CDR3 is TGTGCCATCAGTGAGTCCGGGACATATAATGAGCAGTTCTTC. Protein sequence: CAISESGTYNEQFF. The J gene is TRBJ2-1, the V gene TRBV10-3; D perhaps matches TRBD1 (6 bases). CDR3 length equals 14 residues. Trimming pared 0 bases from V and 7 bases from J, leaving 10 bases between. Germline loops: CDR1 ENHRY, CDR2 SYGVKD.

The CDR3 nucleotides read TGCGCCAGCAGCCCCCTTTCTCGGGACACTGAAGCTTTCTTT. This codes for CASSPLSRDTEAFF. The rearrangement uses TRBV5-1 and TRBJ1-1; D is unresolved. V gave up 4 bases and J gave up 3 bases, with 13 bases separating them. The germline gives CDR1 SGHRS, CDR2 YFSETQ. This CDR3 has 14 residues.

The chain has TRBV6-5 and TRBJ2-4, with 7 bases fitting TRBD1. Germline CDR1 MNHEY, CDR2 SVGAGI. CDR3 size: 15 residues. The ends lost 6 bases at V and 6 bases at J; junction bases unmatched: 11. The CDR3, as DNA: TGTGCCAGCAGCCCACCCGGACAGGTACCAAACATTCAGTACTTC. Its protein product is CASSPPGQVPNIQYF.

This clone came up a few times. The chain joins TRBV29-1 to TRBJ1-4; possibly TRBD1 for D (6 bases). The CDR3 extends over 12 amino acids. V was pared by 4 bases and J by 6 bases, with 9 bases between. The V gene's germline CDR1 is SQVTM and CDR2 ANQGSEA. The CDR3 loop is CSVVRGDEKLFF. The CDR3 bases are TGCAGCGTTGTCAGGGGAGATGAAAAACTGTTTTTT.